These 2 T cell receptor beta chains originate from one sample sequenced in a study of T cells in Graves' hyperthyroidism and ophthalmopathy. RNA transcripts gave rise to amplified TCR beta CDR3 regions. A first-round RT-PCR of the TCR CDR3 used the HTBI primer set. From the multiplex PCR reads, TCRdb called clonotypes with MiXCR, one entry per CDR3 protein. The sample lists about 400,000 distinct CDR3 sequences, roughly 15% occurring once. The sequenced sample was blood. These receptors originate from a woman aged 55-75 years with Graves' ophthalmopathy.

This rearrangement joins TRBV5-1 to TRBJ2-7, with 14 bases matching TRBD2. The CDR3 has 17 residues. Unmatched junction bases numbered 7, after V lost 4 bases and J lost 1 base. CDR1 SGHRS and CDR2 YFSETQ come from the germline V gene. The CDR3 region has the DNA TGCGCCAGCAGCCCCTCGACTAGCGGGAGGGCGTCCTACGAGCAGTACTTC. It specifies CASSPSTSGRASYEQYF.

V usage is TRBV24-1 and J usage is TRBJ2-1; maybe TRBD2 (6 bases). Germline CDR1 reads KGHDR; CDR2 reads SFDVKD. Trimming cost V 4 bases and J 0 bases, with 15 bases left between them. The CDR3 length is 17 residues. CDR3 coding DNA: TGTGCCACCAGTGACTCTGGACTAACTCACTCCTACAATGAGCAGTTCTTC. Its protein is CATSDSGLTHSYNEQFF.